This T cell receptor (beta chain) was observed in a study of CD8 T cells in ankylosing spondylitis. There are 17 residues in the CDR3. V gave up 3 bases and J gave up 6 bases, with 21 bases separating them. Comment on this clonotype: What it recognizes is unknown.

Study conclusions and caveats: Matched ankylosing spondylitis synovial fluid reportedly contained a significantly enriched population of disease-linked clones.

TCRdb passed the 5' RACE reads through MiXCR, listing each CDR3 protein once. The sample consists of approximately 260,000 distinct CDR3 sequences, 8% to 9.5% of them appearing once. The clonotype was recovered from a male donor with ankylosing spondylitis or in good health (not recorded which). This chain uses TRBV12-3 or TRBV12-4 with TRBJ2-1; D is uncertain. Input material: blood, either unsorted or a sorted T cell fraction (not recorded which). The CDR3 DNA reads TGTGCCAGCAGTTTGTCCGTGAGAGGACGAAGTGGCAATGAGCAGTTCTTC. This gives the protein CASSLSVRGRSGNEQFF.